A selection of T cell receptor beta chains follows, all from one sample in a study of T cell repertoires in cytomegalovirus infection. For these receptors, no antigen is known. TCRdb ran MiXCR on the reads and lists one entry per CDR3 protein. Among 450,000 to 550,000 distinct CDR3 sequences, 40% to 50% were seen once, and the ten largest hold about 41%. Sequencing was performed on cultured PBMCs, taken from culture after CMV antigen stimulation. Source of these receptors: a human donor in good health (CMV status not recorded). Some clones in this sample may be carry-over from other donors' samples. Both conserved end residues are part of each CDR3. The D gene is left open where the match is weak. Only part of the rows carry a size: once, few, many, or a class if the clone is expanded.

j_call v_call d_call clone_size cdr3_nt cdr3_aa
TRBJ2-3 TRBV7-9 TRBD2 . TGTGCCAGCAGCCTCTCCTCCGGGGGGAGAGATACGCAGTATTTT CASSLSSGGRDTQYF
TRBJ2-3 TRBV7-6 . few TGTGCCAGCAGCTCGAGCCGGGAACGAGCAGATACGCAGTATTTT CASSSSRERADTQYF
TRBJ1-4 TRBV7-2 . . TGTGCCAGCAGCAGGGGGGGTAATGAAAAACTGTTTTTT CASSRGGNEKLFF
TRBJ2-5 TRBV20-1 . once TGCAGTGCTAGCCCCCGAACGGGCAGTTGGCAAGAGACCCAGTACTTC CSASPRTGSWQETQYF
TRBJ2-2 TRBV5-1 TRBD2 . TGCGCCAGCAGGTCTAAAGCGGGGGAGAACACCGGGGAGCTGTTTTTT CASRSKAGENTGELFF
TRBJ2-3 TRBV6-6 . . TGTGCCAGCAGTTACGGGCGAGTAGATACGCAGTATTTT CASSYGRVDTQYF
TRBJ2-1 TRBV14 TRBD2 . TGTGCCAGCAGCCCTCCTACTAGCGGGATTCCCTACAATGAGCAGTTCTTC CASSPPTSGIPYNEQFF
TRBJ2-1 TRBV10-3 TRBD1 . TGTGCCATCAACACACTCCGGGACAGGGAAGGCAATGAGCAGTTCTTC CAINTLRDREGNEQFF
TRBJ2-5 TRBV4-1 TRBD2 . TGCGCCAGCAGCCAGACGATAGCGGGGGAGACCCAGTACTTC CASSQTIAGETQYF
TRBJ2-1 TRBV7-2 . . TGTGCCAGCAGCTTATTGGGGCCGCTAAATGAGCAGTTCTTC CASSLLGPLNEQFF
TRBJ1-3 TRBV12-3/TRBV12-4 . . TGTGCCAGCAGGGCCCAGAGCTCTGGAAACACCATATATTTT CASRAQSSGNTIYF
TRBJ1-3 TRBV7-2 . . TGTGCCAGCAGCCCTACCGGAAACACCATATATTTT CASSPTGNTIYF
TRBJ2-2 TRBV6-2/TRBV6-3 . . TGTGCCAGCAGTTACGGGATGCCCGGGGAGCTGTTTTTT CASSYGMPGELFF
TRBJ2-5 TRBV20-1 TRBD2 . TGCAGTGCTAGGCAGGGCGGGAGCTGGGAGACCCAGTACTTC CSARQGGSWETQYF
TRBJ1-1 TRBV3-1 . . TGTGCCAGCAGCCAAGGGCCTGCCACTGAAGCTTTCTTT CASSQGPATEAFF
TRBJ2-1 TRBV2 TRBD2 few TGTGCCAGCAGTGGGGCATCCGACTGGAGCGGGGACTACAATGAGCAGTTCTTC CASSGASDWSGDYNEQFF
TRBJ1-5 TRBV7-6 TRBD1 . TGTGCCAGCAGTCGGGACAGGGAGCACAATCAGCCCCAGCATTTT CASSRDREHNQPQHF
TRBJ2-7 TRBV4-1 TRBD2 few TGCGCCAGCAGCCACCTGGGACTAGCAAATTACGAGCAGTACTTC CASSHLGLANYEQYF
TRBJ2-3 TRBV7-2 . many TGTGCCAGCAGCTTAAAGGGGACAGATACGCAGTATTTT CASSLKGTDTQYF
TRBJ1-5 TRBV15 . few TGTGCCACCTCTCGAGGGAATCAGCCCCAGCATTTT CATSRGNQPQHF
TRBJ2-2 TRBV20-1 . . TGCAGTGCTAGAGTCCGGGGGCAGGGCGGGGAGCTGTTTTTT CSARVRGQGGELFF
TRBJ2-3 TRBV6-2/TRBV6-3 TRBD2 . TGTGCCAGCAGTTACCCAGCGGGGGGGCCCTTCGATACGCAGTATTTT CASSYPAGGPFDTQYF
TRBJ2-7 TRBV7-2 . . TGTGCCAGCAGCTTATTTGGTAGTTACGAGCAGTACTTC CASSLFGSYEQYF
TRBJ1-6 TRBV7-2 . few TGTGCCAGCAGCTATGGGGATTCACCCCTCCACTTT CASSYGDSPLHF